The entry below describes one T cell receptor beta chain. This sample was included in a study of blood T cell repertoires in COVID-19. V shed 1 base and J shed 3 bases, with 6 bases lying between them. Germline V gives CDR1 LNHDA, CDR2 SQIVND (reference sequence). This CDR3 has 13 amino acids. Profiled with immunoSEQ multiplex PCR; TCRdb holds only in-frame clones, not every one. The sample lists 200,000 to 250,000 clones; approximately 83% were seen once. This receptor was obtained from a woman aged 60-75 years with acute or convalescent COVID-19. Sequencing used peripheral blood. This chain connects TRBV19 to TRBJ1-2; D ambiguous. CDR3 protein: CASSIGGDYGYTF. The CDR3 DNA is TGTGCCAGTAGTATAGGTGGAGACTATGGCTACACCTTC. Full variable domain (outside the CDR3, taken from reference TRBV19 and TRBJ1-2): DGGITQSPKYLFRKEGQNVTLSCEQNLNHDAMYWYRQDPGQGLRLIYYSQIVNDFQKGDIAEGYSVSREKKESFPLTVTSAQKNPTAFYLCASSIGGDYGYTFGSGTRLTVV.